One and the same sample provided the 18 T cell receptor beta chains below, sequenced in a study of T cells expressing NK-cell markers. TCRdb reprocessed the 5' RACE reads; each CDR3 protein has one entry and no DNA is given. Found here are a few hundred thousand distinct CDR3 sequences; the top ten clones hold 5.2%. The sample comprised blood T cells: a sorted CD56 or NKG2C T cell subset, CD4+ or CD8+ T cells, or bulk PBMC T cells (not recorded which). The receptor set was obtained from a man aged 18-69 years in good health.

This sequence joins TRBV5-1 and TRBJ2-7. Per the germline V gene, CDR1 is SGHRS and CDR2 is YFSETQ. This CDR3 has 14 residues. The CDR3 loop is CASSLISGIREQYF.

This sequence joins TRBV19 and TRBJ2-4; with no DNA, the TCRdb D assignment of TRBD2 cannot be verified. Germline CDR1 is LNHDA and CDR2 is SQIVND (reference sequence). The CDR3 runs 12 residues. The chain's CDR3 is CASNEGRNIQYF.

This rearrangement joins TRBV5-1 to TRBJ2-5; TCRdb names TRBD2, which stays unverified in the absence of DNA. Germline CDR1 and CDR2: SGHRS and YFSETQ. This CDR3 has 16 amino acids. The CDR3 sequence: CASSLGGTSTGETQYF.

The gene calls are TRBV7-2 and TRBJ2-7; TCRdb names TRBD2, which stays unverified in the absence of DNA. The germline gives CDR1 SGHTA, CDR2 FQGNSA. This CDR3 comprises 17 residues. The CDR3 sequence is CASSRGGLAGSQYEQYF.

V usage is TRBV11-2 and J usage is TRBJ2-1; TCRdb's D call of TRBD1 is untestable without DNA. Germline V gene lookup returns CDR1 SGHAT and CDR2 FQNNGV. This CDR3 region has 14 residues. Here the CDR3 reads CASSLEWTDNEQFF.

The chain uses TRBV19 and TRBJ2-7; the D gene TCRdb calls, TRBD1, cannot be checked with no DNA. The V gene's germline CDR1 is LNHDA and CDR2 SQIVND (reference sequence). This CDR3 spans 13 amino acids. This CDR3 is CASSRSRDYEQYF.

This chain links TRBV7-9 with TRBJ2-3. Germline CDR1 SEHNR, CDR2 FQNEAQ (reference sequence). The CDR3 has 15 residues. The CDR3 here is CASSLAGSFTDTQYF. Full variable domain (missing parts from reference TRBV7-9 and TRBJ2-3): DTGVSQNPRHKITKRGQNVTFRCDPISEHNRLYWYRQTLGQGPEFLTYFQNEAQLEKSRLLSDRFSAERPKGSFSTLEIQRTEQGDSAMYLCASSLAGSFTDTQYFGPGTRLTVL.

The chain links TRBV7-9 to TRBJ2-5; TCRdb calls TRBD1, which cannot be checked without DNA. CDR1 is SEHNR and CDR2 is FQNEAQ in the germline V gene (reference sequence). The CDR3 consists of 15 residues. This chain's CDR3 is CASSQGGQGFQTQYF. The entire variable domain, with the rest obtained from reference TRBV7-9 and TRBJ2-5, is as follows: DTGVSQNPRHKITKRGQNVTFRCDPISEHNRLYWYRQTLGQGPEFLTYFQNEAQLEKSRLLSDRFSAERPKGSFSTLEIQRTEQGDSAMYLCASSQGGQGFQTQYFGPGTRLLVL.

The V gene is TRBV2, the J gene TRBJ1-3; as DNA is missing, the TRBD1 call by TCRdb cannot be tested. CDR3 length: 16 residues. Germline V CDR1 and CDR2: SNHLY, FYNNEI. The CDR3 spells CASSVKTEGSGNTIYF. Based on the CDR3 plus reference TRBV2 and TRBJ1-3, the full variable domain is EPEVTQTPSHQVTQMGQEVILRCVPISNHLYFYWYRQILGQKVEFLVSFYNNEISEKSEIFDDQFSVERPDGSNFTLKIRSTKLEDSAMYFCASSVKTEGSGNTIYFGEGSWLTVV.

The chain carries TRBV12-3 or TRBV12-4 and TRBJ1-6; TCRdb proposes TRBD1, but this gene call is untestable without DNA. This CDR3 contains 14 residues. CDR3 sequence: CASSLGQGGSPLHF.

The chain couples TRBV7-6 to TRBJ1-3; absent DNA, TCRdb's TRBD1 call cannot be checked. The CDR3 loop spans 17 amino acids. Germline values: CDR1 SGHVS, CDR2 FNYEAQ. CDR3 residues: CASSLGGGSRSGNTIYF.

The gene calls are TRBV5-1 and TRBJ2-7; the D call from TCRdb, TRBD2, cannot be confirmed without DNA. Germline-derived CDR1 and CDR2 are SGHRS and YFSETQ. The CDR3 is 17 residues long. The CDR3 region is CASSLAGDYRGGGEQYF.

The genes are TRBV7-2 and TRBJ2-3; the D call of TRBD1 rests on TCRdb alone, since no DNA is present to check it. The germline gives CDR1 SGHTA, CDR2 FQGNSA. CDR3 length equals 13 residues. The CDR3 sequence is CASRPGGLNTQYF.

V gene TRBV6-1 combines with J gene TRBJ2-5; lacking DNA, the TRBD2 call made by TCRdb goes unchecked. Germline V gene sequence: CDR1 MNHNS, CDR2 SASEGT. The CDR3 is 16 residues long. Here the CDR3 reads CASTQKLRGFGETQYF.

The V and J genes are TRBV5-1 and TRBJ2-3; as DNA is missing, the TRBD2 call by TCRdb cannot be tested. Germline-derived CDR1 and CDR2 are SGHRS and YFSETQ. The CDR3 runs to 16 residues. The CDR3 sequence is CASSPAGGPGVDTQYF.

V gene TRBV10-3 combines with J gene TRBJ2-7. Germline CDR1 ENHRY, CDR2 SYGVKD. The CDR3 runs to 12 residues. CDR3: CAISGNGPEQYF.

CDR3 sequence: CASSLGTLAKNIQYF. The V gene is TRBV7-9, the J gene TRBJ2-4; TCRdb's D call of TRBD2 is untestable without DNA. There are 15 residues in the CDR3. Germline CDR1 reads SEHNR; CDR2 reads FQNEAQ (reference sequence).

The chain is built from TRBV14 and TRBJ2-1. Germline CDR1 and CDR2: SGHDN and FVKESK. The CDR3 loop spans 14 amino acids. The CDR3 region is CASQRTETYNEQFF.